This record covers a single T cell receptor beta chain. Its antigen is unidentified. This sample was included in a study of Tregs in tolerant kidney transplant recipients. Unstimulated regulatory T cells (CD4+CD25+CD127-), CD4+CD25- non-regulatory cells, CD4 and CD8 cells were FACS-sorted from thawed PBMCs. Study results and limitations: Biological reproducibility was not directly addressed in this study. Activated donor B cell expansion appeared to reveal the most relevant donor-specific TCRbeta repertoire. The small number of patients limits these findings pending further validation.

Measured with immunoSEQ multiplex PCR; TCRdb has only the in-frame clones, and not every one. The sample records roughly 120,000 clones, roughly 93% being singletons. This sequence originates from a human donor in good health. Source material: CD4+ T cells from blood.

The DNA of the CDR3 is TGCGCCAGCAGCTTGGGGCCGGGACAGGAATATGGCTACACCTTC. Protein sequence: CASSLGPGQEYGYTF. J is TRBJ1-2 and V is TRBV5-1; TRBD1 aligns across 8 bases. Germline assignment: CDR1 SGHRS and CDR2 YFSETQ. This CDR3 has 15 residues. The V segment lost 0 bases and the J segment 5 bases; nucleotides outside the gene matches: 6.